A single sample gave rise to the 11 T cell receptor beta chains below, sequenced in a study of cytomegalovirus exposure and HLA in healthy donors. PCR employed 60 Vbeta and 13 Jbeta primers. Generated by immunoSEQ multiplex PCR, the TCRdb table keeps only in-frame clones and is missing some. The profile shows approximately 64,000 clones, more than 60% of them singletons. The specimen was PBMCs. These TCRs come from a male donor in good health and CMV-seropositive.

J is TRBJ2-7 and V is TRBV18; 10 positions agree with TRBD1. The CDR3 covers 17 residues. CDR1 is KGHSH and CDR2 is LQKENI in the germline V gene. V lost 2 bases to trimming and J lost 5 bases; unmatched junction nucleotides: 12. The CDR3 spells CASSPTLVGQGEDEQYF. DNA of the CDR3: TGTGCCAGCTCACCAACACTAGTCGGACAGGGGGAGGACGAGCAGTACTTC.

This chain connects TRBV9 to TRBJ2-5; 8 bases agree with TRBD1. The CDR3 extends over 13 amino acids. Trimming removed 3 bases from V and 7 bases from J; junction bases left unmatched: 5. Germline CDR1 is SGDLS and CDR2 is YYNGEE. CDR3 residues: CASSGDRIGTQYF. The CDR3 DNA reads as TGTGCCAGCAGCGGGGACAGGATAGGGACCCAGTACTTC.

This chain joins TRBV28 and TRBJ2-3; 8 nucleotides align to TRBD1. V trimming: 1 base; J trimming: 2 bases; junction bases outside the gene matches: 2. Per the germline V gene, CDR1 is MDHEN and CDR2 is SYDVKM. This CDR3 region has 15 residues. CDR3 region: CASSLSGGHTDTQYF. CDR3 DNA: TGTGCCAGCAGTTTATCAGGGGGCCACACAGATACGCAGTATTTT.

V and J are TRBV5-4 and TRBJ1-1; a weak D match, TRBD1 (6 bases). This CDR3 region has 18 residues. CDR1 SGHNT and CDR2 YYREEE come from the germline V gene (reference sequence). With 0 bases removed from V and 3 bases from J, the gap between germline ends came to 21 bases. The CDR3 DNA sequence: TGTGCCAGCAGCTTGGGGCAGGGGACCGTCACGGTGTACACTGAAGCTTTCTTT. Amino acids: CASSLGQGTVTVYTEAFF.

There are a few counts of this clone. The V call is TRBV11-3, the J call TRBJ1-1, with 8 bases that match TRBD1. V was clipped by 3 bases and J by 4 bases; unmatched bases: 1. This CDR3 comprises 13 residues. Per germline, CDR1 SGHNT and CDR2 YENEEA. CDR3 nucleotide sequence: TGTGCCAGCAGCTTTACAGGGGGCACTGAAGCTTTCTTT. Amino acid sequence: CASSFTGGTEAFF.

This clone was counted a single time. The rearrangement links TRBV9 to TRBJ1-1; D not certain. Germline V gene sequence: CDR1 SGDLS, CDR2 YYNGEE. This CDR3 has 12 residues. The V end was cut by 4 bases, the J end by 3 bases, with 7 bases between. In DNA form, the CDR3 reads TGTGCCAGCAGCCCCGGGGACACTGAAGCTTTCTTT. Its translation: CASSPGDTEAFF.

The count of this clone is one. The chain recombines TRBV5-4 with TRBJ2-6; possibly TRBD1 for D (6 bases). This CDR3 region has 17 residues. CDR1 and CDR2 from the germline V gene are SGHNT and YYREEE (reference sequence). Trimming shortened V by 0 bases and J by 0 bases, and 10 bases separated the two germline ends. The CDR3 region has the DNA TGTGCCAGCAGCTTGGCCGGACAGCTCTCTGGGGCCAACGTCCTGACTTTC. Translation gives CASSLAGQLSGANVLTF.

J is TRBJ2-6 and V is TRBV11-2, with D perhaps TRBD2 (5 bases). Per germline, CDR1 SGHAT and CDR2 FQNNGV. Trimming took off 4 bases at V and 0 bases at J, with 16 bases between the two ends. There are 18 residues in the CDR3. CDR3 nucleotide sequence: TGTGCCAGCAGCTCCCCCGACGGACTCTTCTCTGGGGCCAACGTCCTGACTTTC. This gives the protein CASSSPDGLFSGANVLTF.

This chain uses TRBV14 with TRBJ2-7, with 9 bases lining up with TRBD2. CDR3 length equals 17 residues. Germline CDR1 reads SGHDN; CDR2 reads FVKESK. Trimming removed 1 base from V and 2 bases from J; junction bases left unmatched: 9. The CDR3 sequence is CASSQALIAGATYEQYF. CDR3 in DNA: TGTGCCAGCAGCCAAGCCCTTATAGCGGGGGCCACCTACGAGCAGTACTTC.

The V gene is TRBV7-2, the J gene TRBJ2-4; possibly TRBD1 for D (8 bases). The V gene's germline CDR1 is SGHTA and CDR2 FQGNSA. The V gene lost 5 bases and the J gene lost 1 base, with 15 bases spanning the gap. The CDR3 spans 16 residues. The CDR3 spells CASSLTGEGAKNIQYF. The CDR3 DNA reads as TGTGCCAGCAGCCTGACAGGGGAGGGGGCCAAAAACATTCAGTACTTC.

The rearrangement links TRBV7-9 to TRBJ1-4, with TRBD1 identical over 7 bases. CDR3 length: 14 amino acids. Germline V gene sequence: CDR1 SEHNR, CDR2 FQNEAQ (reference sequence). V lost 4 bases, J lost 5 bases, and 4 bases stayed unmatched. CDR3 loop: CASSSGQRNEKLFF. The CDR3 DNA reads as TGTGCCAGCAGCTCGGGACAGCGCAATGAAAAACTGTTTTTT.